These T cell receptor beta chains were read from a single sample in a study of Ad26.COV2.S vaccination and SARS-CoV-2 variants. Profiled with immunoSEQ multiplex PCR; TCRdb holds only in-frame clones, not every one. Found here are more than 85,000 clones, roughly 80% of them singletons; the top ten hold around 15%. This material consisted of peripheral blood, taken after recovery from COVID-19. The receptor source for this set is a human donor who had recovered from COVID-19. The CDR3 runs from the conserved cysteine through the conserved F or W. The order of the fields is V gene, J gene, D gene, clone size, CDR3 protein, CDR3 DNA. D genes are given only for firm matches. Some rows have no size entry. The others give once, few or many, or a class for an expanded clone.

>TRBV2|TRBJ2-3|.|.
CASRWNPGITDTQYF
TGTGCCAGCCGCTGGAATCCGGGGATCACAGATACGCAGTATTTT
>TRBV15|TRBJ1-4|.|.
CATSRDRARMNEKLFF
TGTGCCACCAGCAGAGATCGGGCCCGAATGAATGAAAAACTGTTTTTT
>TRBV13|TRBJ2-2|.|.
CASSRGAGGELFF
TGTGCCAGCAGTCGGGGGGCAGGCGGGGAGCTGTTTTTT
>TRBV11-2|TRBJ2-5|TRBD2|.
CASSGLAGGRKETQYF
TGTGCCAGCAGCGGTCTAGCGGGGGGGCGGAAGGAGACCCAGTACTTC
>TRBV7-2|TRBJ2-1|.|.
CASSSATVYNEQFF
TGTGCCAGCAGCTCCGCGACAGTTTACAATGAGCAGTTCTTC
>TRBV7-2|TRBJ1-2|.|.
CASSLVLSVTMGYTF
TGTGCCAGCAGCTTAGTACTATCGGTGACTATGGGCTACACCTTC
>TRBV5-1|TRBJ2-1|.|.
CASSIQGFHEQFF
TGCGCCAGCAGCATACAGGGCTTCCATGAGCAGTTCTTC
>TRBV30|TRBJ2-5|TRBD1|.
CAWWGIGTAGTQYF
TGTGCCTGGTGGGGGATCGGGACAGCAGGGACCCAGTACTTC
>TRBV12-3/TRBV12-4|TRBJ1-2|TRBD1|.
CASSRTGGYGYTF
TGTGCCAGCAGCAGGACAGGGGGCTATGGCTACACCTTC
>TRBV11-2|TRBJ2-1|TRBD1|.
CASSPQGWTYNEQFF
TGTGCCAGCAGCCCACAGGGGTGGACCTACAATGAGCAGTTCTTC
>TRBV7-2|TRBJ2-2|.|.
CASSLEVGELFF
TGTGCCAGCAGCTTAGAAGTCGGGGAGCTGTTTTTT
>TRBV11-2|TRBJ1-6|.|.
CASSLDMIWAPLHF
TGTGCCAGCAGCTTAGACATGATTTGGGCACCCCTCCACTTT
>TRBV6-2/TRBV6-3|TRBJ1-5|.|few
CASSADLYQPQHF
TGTGCCAGCAGCGCCGACCTTTATCAGCCCCAGCATTTT
>TRBV13|TRBJ1-3|TRBD1|few
CASSLSQGAGGNTIYF
TGTGCCAGCAGCTTATCACAGGGGGCGGGTGGAAACACCATATATTTT
>TRBV29-1|TRBJ1-2|.|.
CSVDLSGANYGYTF
TGCAGCGTTGATCTGTCAGGGGCTAACTATGGCTACACCTTC
>TRBV30|TRBJ1-2|TRBD1|.
CAWSSQGANGYTF
TGTGCCTGGAGTTCACAGGGGGCGAATGGCTACACCTTC
>TRBV19|TRBJ2-7|.|.
CASSNQGGDYEQYF
TGTGCCAGTAGTAACCAGGGGGGGGACTACGAGCAGTACTTC
>TRBV19|TRBJ2-1|TRBD2|once
CASSIASGGALEQFF
TGTGCCAGTAGTATAGCTAGCGGGGGGGCCCTTGAGCAGTTCTTC
>TRBV11-2|TRBJ2-5|.|.
CASTYSQETQYF
TGTGCCAGCACCTACAGCCAAGAGACCCAGTACTTC
>TRBV6-1|TRBJ2-7|TRBD1|.
CASSEDRLQKQYF
TGTGCCAGCAGTGAGGACAGGCTGCAAAAGCAGTACTTC
>TRBV3-1/TRBV3-2|TRBJ1-6|.|.
CASSLRRGSYNSPLHF
TGTGCCAGCAGTCTCCGCAGGGGAAGCTATAATTCACCCCTCCACTTT
>TRBV30|TRBJ2-6|.|.
CAWSRDTGANVLTF
TGTGCCTGGAGCCGGGACACTGGGGCCAACGTCCTGACTTTC
>TRBV19|TRBJ1-2|TRBD1|.
CASRAGTGDFYGYTF
TGTGCCAGTAGGGCCGGGACAGGGGATTTCTATGGCTACACCTTC
>TRBV27|TRBJ2-1|.|.
CASAQGGGGYNEQFF
TGTGCCAGCGCCCAGGGTGGGGGTGGCTACAATGAGCAGTTCTTC
>TRBV10-1|TRBJ2-5|TRBD2|.
CASSASGGARETQYF
TGCGCCAGCAGTGCAAGCGGGGGGGCCCGGGAGACCCAGTACTTC
>TRBV9|TRBJ2-7|TRBD1|many
CASSVVGQTYEQYF
TGTGCCAGCAGCGTAGTGGGACAGACCTACGAGCAGTACTTC
>TRBV27|TRBJ2-7|.|few
CASTPGGALSEQYF
TGTGCCAGCACCCCCGGCGGGGCCCTTAGCGAGCAGTACTTC
>TRBV28|TRBJ2-7|.|.
CATDRSSYEQYF
TGTGCCACCGACCGAAGCTCCTACGAGCAGTACTTC
>TRBV5-1|TRBJ2-1|TRBD1|.
CASSLGQGLYNEQFF
TGCGCCAGCAGCTTGGGACAGGGCTTGTACAATGAGCAGTTCTTC
>TRBV5-4|TRBJ1-4|TRBD1|.
CASSNRGYTNEKLFF
TGTGCCAGCAGCAACAGGGGTTATACTAATGAAAAACTGTTTTTT
>TRBV7-2|TRBJ2-5|.|once
CASSLLGQETQYF
TGTGCCAGCAGCTTATTGGGGCAAGAGACCCAGTACTTC
>TRBV28|TRBJ1-1|TRBD1|few
CASSLPGQANTEAFF
TGTGCCAGCAGTTTACCGGGACAGGCGAACACTGAAGCTTTCTTT